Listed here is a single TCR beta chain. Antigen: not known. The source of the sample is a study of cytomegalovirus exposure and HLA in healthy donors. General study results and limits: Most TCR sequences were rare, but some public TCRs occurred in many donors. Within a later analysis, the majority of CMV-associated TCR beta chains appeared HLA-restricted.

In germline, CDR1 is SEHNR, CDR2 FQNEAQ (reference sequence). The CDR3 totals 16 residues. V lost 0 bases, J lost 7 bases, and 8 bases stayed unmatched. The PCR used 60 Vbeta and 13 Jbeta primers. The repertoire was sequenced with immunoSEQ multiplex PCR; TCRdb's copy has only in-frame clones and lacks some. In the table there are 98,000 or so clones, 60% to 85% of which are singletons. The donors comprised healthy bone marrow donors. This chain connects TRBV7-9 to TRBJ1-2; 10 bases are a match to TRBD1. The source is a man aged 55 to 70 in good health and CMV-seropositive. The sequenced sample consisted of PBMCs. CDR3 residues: CASSLADRGPLLGYTF. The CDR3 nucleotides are TGTGCCAGCAGCTTAGCCGACAGGGGGCCCCTGCTTGGCTACACCTTC.